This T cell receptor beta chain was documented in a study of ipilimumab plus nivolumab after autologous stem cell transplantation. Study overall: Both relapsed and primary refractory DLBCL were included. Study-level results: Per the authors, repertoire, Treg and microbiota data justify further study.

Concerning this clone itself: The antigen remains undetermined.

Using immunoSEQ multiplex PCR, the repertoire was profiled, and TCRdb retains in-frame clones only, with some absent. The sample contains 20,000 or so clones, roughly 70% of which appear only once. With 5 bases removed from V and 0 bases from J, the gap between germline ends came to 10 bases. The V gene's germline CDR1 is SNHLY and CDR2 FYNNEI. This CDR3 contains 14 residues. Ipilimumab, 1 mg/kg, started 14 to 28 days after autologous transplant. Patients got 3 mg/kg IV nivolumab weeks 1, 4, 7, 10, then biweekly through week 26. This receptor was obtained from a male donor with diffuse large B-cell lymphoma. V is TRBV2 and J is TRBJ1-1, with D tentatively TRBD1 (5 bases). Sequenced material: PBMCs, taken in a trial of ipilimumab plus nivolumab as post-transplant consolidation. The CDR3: CASSITGLNTEAFF. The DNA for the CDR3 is TGTGCCAGCAGTATAACAGGACTGAACACTGAAGCTTTCTTT.